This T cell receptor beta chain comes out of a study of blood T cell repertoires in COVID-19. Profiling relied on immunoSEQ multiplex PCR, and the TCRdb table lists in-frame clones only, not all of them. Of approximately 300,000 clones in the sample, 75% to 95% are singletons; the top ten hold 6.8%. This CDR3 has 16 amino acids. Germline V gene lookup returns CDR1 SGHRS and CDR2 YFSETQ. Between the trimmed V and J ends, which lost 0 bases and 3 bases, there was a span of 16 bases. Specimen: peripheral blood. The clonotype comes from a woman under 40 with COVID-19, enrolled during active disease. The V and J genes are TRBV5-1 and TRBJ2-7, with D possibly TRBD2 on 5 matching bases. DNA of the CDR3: TGCGCCAGCAGCTTGGCCCTTACCCGAGGAGGCTACGAGCAGTACTTC. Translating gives CASSLALTRGGYEQYF.